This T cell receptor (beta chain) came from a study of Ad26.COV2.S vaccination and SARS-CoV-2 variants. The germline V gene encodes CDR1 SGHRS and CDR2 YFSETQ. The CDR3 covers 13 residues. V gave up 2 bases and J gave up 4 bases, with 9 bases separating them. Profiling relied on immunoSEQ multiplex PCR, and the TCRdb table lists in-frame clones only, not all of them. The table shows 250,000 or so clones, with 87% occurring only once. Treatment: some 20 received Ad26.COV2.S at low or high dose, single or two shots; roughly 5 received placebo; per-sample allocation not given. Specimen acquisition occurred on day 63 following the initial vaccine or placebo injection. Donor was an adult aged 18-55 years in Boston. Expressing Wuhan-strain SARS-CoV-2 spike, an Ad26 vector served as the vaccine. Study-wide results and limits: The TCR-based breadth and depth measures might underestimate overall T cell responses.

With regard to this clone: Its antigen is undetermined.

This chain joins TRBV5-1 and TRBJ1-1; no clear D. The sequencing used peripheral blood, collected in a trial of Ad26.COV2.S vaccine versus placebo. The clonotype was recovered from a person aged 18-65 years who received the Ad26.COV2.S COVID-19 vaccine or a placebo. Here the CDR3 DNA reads TGCGCCAGCAGCTTTCTAGCCAGCACTGAAGCTTTCTTT. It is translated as CASSFLASTEAFF.